This T cell receptor (beta chain) emerged from a study of blood T cell repertoires in COVID-19. For the study at large: Sites across the United States, Italy and Spain contributed samples from acute and convalescent COVID-19.

The V end was cut by 4 bases, the J end by 10 bases, with 22 bases between. The CDR3 sequence is 16 residues long. CDR1 KGHDR and CDR2 SFDVKD come from the germline V gene. How the authors handled the data: Counts of nucleated cells, estimated from reference gene primer amplification, were obtained. Measured with immunoSEQ multiplex PCR; TCRdb has only the in-frame clones, and not every one. The DNA was the basis for D and trimming; V, J and clone size are from that table. The data hold fewer than 200,000 clones, with around 85% observed a single time. The chain links TRBV24-1 to TRBJ2-1, with D possibly matching TRBD2 (6 bases). This TCR was recovered from a man between 60 and 70 years old who had recovered from COVID-19. The sequencing input was peripheral blood. CDR3 amino acids: CATSDSEGTPSGEQFF. In DNA form, the CDR3 reads TGTGCCACCAGTGACAGTGAGGGGACTCCGTCGGGCGAGCAGTTCTTC.